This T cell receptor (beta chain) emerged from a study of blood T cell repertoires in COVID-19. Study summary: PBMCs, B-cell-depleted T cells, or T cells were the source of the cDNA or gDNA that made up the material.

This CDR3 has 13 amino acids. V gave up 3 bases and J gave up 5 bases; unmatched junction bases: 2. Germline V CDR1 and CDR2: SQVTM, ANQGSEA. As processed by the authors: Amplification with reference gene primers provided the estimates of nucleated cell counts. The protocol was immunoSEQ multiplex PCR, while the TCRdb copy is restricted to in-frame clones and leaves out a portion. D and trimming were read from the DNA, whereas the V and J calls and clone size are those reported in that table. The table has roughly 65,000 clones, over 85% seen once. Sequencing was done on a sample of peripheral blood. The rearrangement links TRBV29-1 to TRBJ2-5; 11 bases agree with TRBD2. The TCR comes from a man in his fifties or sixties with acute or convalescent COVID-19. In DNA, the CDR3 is TGCAGCGTTGATTCTAGCGGGGGGGAGACCCAGTACTTC. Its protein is CSVDSSGGETQYF.